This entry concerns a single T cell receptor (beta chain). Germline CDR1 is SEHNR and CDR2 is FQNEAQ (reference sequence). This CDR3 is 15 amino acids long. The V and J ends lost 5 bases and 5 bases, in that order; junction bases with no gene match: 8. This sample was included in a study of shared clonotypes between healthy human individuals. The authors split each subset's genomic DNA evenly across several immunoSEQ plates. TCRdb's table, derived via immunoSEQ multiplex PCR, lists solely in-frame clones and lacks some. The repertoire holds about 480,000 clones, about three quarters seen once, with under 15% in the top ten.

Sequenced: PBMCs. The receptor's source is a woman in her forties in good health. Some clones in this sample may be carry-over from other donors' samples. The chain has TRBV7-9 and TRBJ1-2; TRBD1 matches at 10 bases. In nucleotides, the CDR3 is TGTGCCAGCAGCGAAGGACAGGGGGTACGGTATGGCTACACCTTC. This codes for CASSEGQGVRYGYTF.